This T cell receptor (beta chain) comes out of a study of blood T cells in healthy people across ages. This clonotype appeared many times. Its antigen remains unidentified. Drawn from each donor were around 9.1 milliliters of peripheral blood. A J-beta primer mix and a sample-barcoded 5' primer were used in a second PCR of about 6 to 12 cycles. TCRdb reprocessed the 5' RACE reads with MiXCR, giving one entry per CDR3 protein. The sample consists of hundreds of thousands of distinct CDR3 sequences, more than 45% of them appearing once. Whole-study results and caveats: Possibly, changes in expanded clonotypes were confounded because donor CMV status was unknown. Age showed a roughly linear inverse relationship with TCR beta diversity per million T cells.

J was trimmed by 4 bases and V by 6 bases; bases with no gene match: 10. The CDR3 length is 17 residues. CDR1 is DFQATT, CDR2 SNEGSKA, per germline (reference sequence). Specimen: blood. This chain links TRBV20-1 with TRBJ2-1; 15 bases line up with TRBD2. This clonotype was obtained from a woman at least 80 years old in good health. The CDR3 sequence: CSASVRTSGGGYNEQFF. CDR3 in DNA: TGCAGTGCCAGCGTAAGGACTAGCGGGGGGGGGTACAATGAGCAGTTCTTC.